This TCR beta chain was recorded in a study of T cells after yellow fever vaccination. TCRdb independently ran MiXCR on the 5' RACE reads; one entry per CDR3 protein. The table includes hundreds of thousands of distinct CDR3 sequences, about 9.5% detected once. This clonotype has just one count. This CDR3 is built from 12 residues. V was trimmed by 6 bases and J by 6 bases, leaving 12 bases between them. Germline V gene lookup returns CDR1 MNHEY and CDR2 SVGEGT. The sequence derives from a man younger than 35 who received the YFV17D yellow fever vaccine. This specimen consisted of PBMCs, obtained on the day of the first yellow fever vaccination. V is TRBV6-2 or TRBV6-3 and J is TRBJ2-7; TRBD1 is a possible D gene (6 bases). This CDR3 reads CASSPTGTEQYF. CDR3 DNA sequence: TGTGCCAGCAGCCCAACAGGGACCGAGCAGTACTTC.